Detailed here is one T cell receptor beta chain. Antigen specificity is unknown. Germline values: CDR1 MNHEY, CDR2 SVGAGI. Trimming took off 11 bases at V and 2 bases at J, with 19 bases between the two ends. The CDR3 is made up of 15 amino acids. Notes on the study in general: Tumor memory CD4+ T cell TCR gene usage was found to cluster with blood and lymph node memory CD4+ cells and with lymph node naive CD4+ cells. Greatest tumor Treg TCR overlap was with tumor naive CD4+ cells. The larger-cohort validation was restricted to a single TCR beta V-J rearrangement rather than whole repertoires.

Semi-nested PCR with Nested Universal Primer A followed constant-region reverse priming of full-length variable regions. TCRdb reanalysed the 5' RACE reads using MiXCR and keeps one entry per CDR3 protein. The profile shows some 54,000 distinct CDR3 sequences, under 20% of them singletons. The sample was naive CD4+ T cells sorted from blood. The sample's subset: naive CD4+ T cells, CD4+CD45RA+CD25-. This chain links TRBV6-5 with TRBJ1-5; D is possibly TRBD1 (6 bases). This TCR came from a female donor with breast cancer. CDR3 nucleotide sequence: TGTGCCTGCATTAAGCAGGGGAGGTGCAATCAGCCCCAGCATTTT. Translating it yields CACIKQGRCNQPQHF.